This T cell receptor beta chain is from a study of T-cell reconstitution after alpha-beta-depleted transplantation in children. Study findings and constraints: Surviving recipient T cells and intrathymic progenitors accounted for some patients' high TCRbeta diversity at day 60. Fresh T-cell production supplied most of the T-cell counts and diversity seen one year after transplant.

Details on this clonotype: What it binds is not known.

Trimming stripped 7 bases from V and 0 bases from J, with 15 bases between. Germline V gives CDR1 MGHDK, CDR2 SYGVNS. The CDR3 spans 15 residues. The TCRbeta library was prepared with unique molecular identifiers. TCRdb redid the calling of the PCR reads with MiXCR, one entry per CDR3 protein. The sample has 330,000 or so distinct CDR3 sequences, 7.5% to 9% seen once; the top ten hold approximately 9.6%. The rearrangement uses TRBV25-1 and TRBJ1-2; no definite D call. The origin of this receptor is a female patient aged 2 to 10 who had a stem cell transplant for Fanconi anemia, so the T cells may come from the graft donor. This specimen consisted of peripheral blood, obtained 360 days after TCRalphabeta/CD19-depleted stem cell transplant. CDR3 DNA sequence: TGTGCCAGCACTGGACCTACTTTAGCTAACTATGGCTACACCTTC. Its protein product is CASTGPTLANYGYTF.